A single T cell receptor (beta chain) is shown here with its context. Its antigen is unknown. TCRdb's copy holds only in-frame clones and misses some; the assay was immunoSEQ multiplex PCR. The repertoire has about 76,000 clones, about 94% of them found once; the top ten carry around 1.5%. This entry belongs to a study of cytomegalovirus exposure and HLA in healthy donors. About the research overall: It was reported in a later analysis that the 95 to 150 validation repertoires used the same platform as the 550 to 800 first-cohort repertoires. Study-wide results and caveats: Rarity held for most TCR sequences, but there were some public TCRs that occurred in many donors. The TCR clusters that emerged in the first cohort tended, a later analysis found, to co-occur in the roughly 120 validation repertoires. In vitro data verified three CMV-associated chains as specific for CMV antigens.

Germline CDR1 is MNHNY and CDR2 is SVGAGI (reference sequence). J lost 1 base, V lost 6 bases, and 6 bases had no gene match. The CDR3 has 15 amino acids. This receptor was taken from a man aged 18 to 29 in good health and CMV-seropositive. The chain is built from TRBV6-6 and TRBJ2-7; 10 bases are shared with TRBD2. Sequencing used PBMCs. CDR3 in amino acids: CASRSTSGTSYEQYF. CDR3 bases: TGTGCCAGCAGGAGTACTAGCGGGACGTCCTACGAGCAGTACTTC.